Sequencing of this T cell receptor beta chain was carried out in a study of T cells in Graves' hyperthyroidism and ophthalmopathy. Thyroid ultrasound and orbital computed tomography, with clinical symptoms and serum thyroxine and TRAb, informed diagnoses. CDR1 and CDR2 from the germline V gene are MNHNS and SASEGT. Trimming removed 2 bases at V and 8 bases at J, with 12 bases between. The CDR3 covers 13 residues. Amplified regions were TCR beta CDR3 sequences from RNA transcripts. Using the HTBI primer set, a first-round RT-PCR was run on the TCR CDR3. TCRdb re-derived calls from the multiplex PCR reads in MiXCR, one entry per CDR3 protein. The table has around 560,000 distinct CDR3 sequences, around 15% seen once.

The chain recombines TRBV6-1 with TRBJ1-2, with D uncertain. The TCR comes from a woman aged 18-29 years with Graves' hyperthyroidism. Sequenced material: blood. The CDR3 sequence: CASSEIPLRGYTF. CDR3 nucleotides: TGTGCCAGCAGTGAAATACCCCTTCGGGGCTACACCTTC.